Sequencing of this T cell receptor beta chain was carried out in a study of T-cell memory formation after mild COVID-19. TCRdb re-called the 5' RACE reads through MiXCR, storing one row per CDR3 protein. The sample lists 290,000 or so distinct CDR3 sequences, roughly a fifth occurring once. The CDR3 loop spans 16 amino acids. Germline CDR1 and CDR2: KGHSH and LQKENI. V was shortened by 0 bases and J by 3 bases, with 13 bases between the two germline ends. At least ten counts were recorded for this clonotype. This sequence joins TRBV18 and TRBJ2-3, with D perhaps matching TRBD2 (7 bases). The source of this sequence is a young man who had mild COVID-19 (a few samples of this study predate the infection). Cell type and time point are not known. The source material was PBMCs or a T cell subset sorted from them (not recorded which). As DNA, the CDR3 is TGTGCCAGCTCACCACCGAATGGGAGGGGGACAGATACGCAGTATTTT. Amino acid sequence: CASSPPNGRGTDTQYF.